This T cell receptor (beta chain) originates from a study of T cells expressing NK-cell markers. TCRdb reprocessed the 5' RACE reads and stores each CDR3 protein as one record, lacking DNA. In total, the table holds 500,000 to 600,000 distinct CDR3 sequences. Germline V lookup: CDR1 SEHNR, CDR2 FQNEAQ (reference sequence). CDR3 length: 14 residues. The clonotype comes from a man younger than 35 in good health. Material: blood T cells: a sorted CD56 or NKG2C T cell subset, CD4+ or CD8+ T cells, or bulk PBMC T cells (not recorded which). The genes are TRBV7-9 and TRBJ2-3; no DNA is available, so the TRBD2 call from TCRdb remains unchecked. The CDR3: CASSVTFGLDTQYF.